One T cell receptor beta chain is described in this entry. The V gene's germline CDR1 is LNHNV and CDR2 YYDKDF (reference sequence). V was shortened by 6 bases and J by 9 bases, with 15 bases between the two germline ends. The CDR3 sequence is 13 residues long. The data were taken from a study of T cells in Graves' hyperthyroidism and ophthalmopathy. Amplified TCR beta CDR3 regions derived from RNA transcripts. The primer set for the first-round RT-PCR of the TCR CDR3 was HTBI. TCRdb fed the multiplex PCR reads into MiXCR, producing one record per CDR3 protein. The data show hundreds of thousands of distinct CDR3 sequences, around 13% seen once.

This chain links TRBV15 with TRBJ1-5; D gene ambiguous. The source is a woman aged 40 to 50 with Graves' ophthalmopathy. Sequenced sample: blood. CDR3 nucleotides: TGTGCCACCAGTTTCCTGGGGAGCGGGCCCCAGCATTTT. Translated, it gives CATSFLGSGPQHF.